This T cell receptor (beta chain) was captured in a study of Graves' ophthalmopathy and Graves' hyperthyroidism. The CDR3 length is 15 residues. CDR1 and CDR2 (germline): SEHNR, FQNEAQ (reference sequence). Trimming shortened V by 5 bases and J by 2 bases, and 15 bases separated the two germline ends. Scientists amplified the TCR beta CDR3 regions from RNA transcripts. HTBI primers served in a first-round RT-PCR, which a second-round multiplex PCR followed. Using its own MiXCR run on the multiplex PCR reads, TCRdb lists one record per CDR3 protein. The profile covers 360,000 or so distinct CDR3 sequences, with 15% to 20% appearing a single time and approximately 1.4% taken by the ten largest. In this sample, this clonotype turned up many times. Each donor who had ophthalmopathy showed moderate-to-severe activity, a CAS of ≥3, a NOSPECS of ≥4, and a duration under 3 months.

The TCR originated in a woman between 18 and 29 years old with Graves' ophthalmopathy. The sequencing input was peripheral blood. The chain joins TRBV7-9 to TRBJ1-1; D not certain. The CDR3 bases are TGTGCCAGCAGCCCCCTAGGGTGGGGAAACACTGAAGCTTTCTTT. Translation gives CASSPLGWGNTEAFF.